One and the same sample provided the 25 T cell receptor beta chains below, sequenced in a study of T cells in narcolepsy (dated by TCRdb to 2017 to 2018). The receptor library was made with the immunoSEQ multiplex PCR assay. What TCRdb holds here is the immuneACCESS table cut down to in-frame rearrangements. Part of the clones is not present; checked against another copy, under half of the missing clones reflect an unresolved V gene, and the others are unexplained. The sample includes 6,500 to 10,000 clones, with about 56% observed a single time. Over 20% of the sample is in the top ten clones. The sequencing sample was made of CD45RA- memory CD8+ T cells from PBMCs. The sample's cell subset or site label, decoded: memory T cells sorted ex vivo from peripheral blood. The receptors stem from a human donor with narcolepsy.

By frequency in the sample, this clone is medium-sized. The chain links TRBV7-2 to TRBJ1-4; the D is unclear. Trimming cost V 5 bases and J 4 bases, with 14 bases left between them. CDR1 and CDR2 (germline): SGHTA, FQGNSA. The length of the CDR3 is 15 residues. CDR3 loop: CASSLFVQLNEKLFF. The CDR3 DNA reads TGTGCCAGCAGCCTATTCGTCCAGCTTAATGAAAAACTGTTTTTT.

The V gene is TRBV9, the J gene TRBJ2-7, with D perhaps TRBD1 (5 bases). Germline CDR1 reads SGDLS; CDR2 reads YYNGEE. This CDR3 spans 12 amino acids. The ends were cut back, 3 bases at V and 5 bases at J, with 9 bases in the middle. The CDR3 nucleotides read TGTGCCAGCAGCGGCCAGGGTAACGAGCAGTACTTC. It translates to CASSGQGNEQYF.

The genes are TRBV27 and TRBJ2-3, with D tentatively TRBD2 (5 bases). V lost 5 bases to trimming and J lost 5 bases, with 14 bases between them. Germline lookup yields CDR1 MNHEY and CDR2 SMNVEV (reference sequence). CDR3 length equals 14 residues. CDR3 bases: TGTGCCAGCAGTCCGGACTTCTTACAAGATACGCAGTATTTT. This encodes CASSPDFLQDTQYF.

The chain couples TRBV2 to TRBJ2-5; a possible D gene is TRBD1 (5 bases). This CDR3 region has 14 residues. The V end was cut by 0 bases, the J end by 13 bases, with 18 bases between. The germline gives CDR1 SNHLY, CDR2 FYNNEI. The CDR3 loop is CASSEALRQNVGYF. The CDR3 bases are TGTGCCAGCAGTGAAGCGCTTCGACAGAATGTGGGGTACTTC.

This clone was counted a few times. The chain uses TRBV27 and TRBJ2-1; 13 positions match TRBD2. CDR3 size: 15 residues. With 5 bases clipped from V and 7 bases from J, the junction kept 5 bases outside the gene matches. Germline V gene data show CDR1 as MNHEY and CDR2 as SMNVEV (reference sequence). CDR3 sequence: CASSLLAGGPNEQFF. CDR3 DNA: TGTGCCAGCAGTCTACTAGCGGGGGGGCCGAATGAGCAGTTCTTC.

The V and J genes are TRBV7-9 and TRBJ1-4; no reliable D call. Germline assignment: CDR1 SEHNR and CDR2 FQNEAQ (reference sequence). The CDR3 consists of 12 residues. Between the trimmed V and J ends, which lost 6 bases and 7 bases, there was a span of 9 bases. CDR3 in amino acids: CASRPGLEKLFF. CDR3 sequence (DNA): TGTGCCAGCAGACCCGGCCTTGAAAAACTGTTTTTT.

The chain employs TRBV7-9 and TRBJ1-2; unclear D gene. The CDR3 extends over 14 amino acids. The V gene's germline CDR1 is SEHNR and CDR2 FQNEAQ (reference sequence). The V gene lost 6 bases and the J gene lost 5 bases, with 16 bases spanning the gap. This CDR3 reads CASRLAGISYGYTF. The CDR3 DNA sequence: TGTGCCAGCAGGCTAGCGGGGATTTCGTATGGCTACACCTTC.

This chain connects TRBV7-9 to TRBJ1-2, with D perhaps matching TRBD1 (5 bases). There are 12 residues in the CDR3. V dropped 5 bases and J dropped 11 bases, with 15 bases sitting between them. Germline values: CDR1 SEHNR, CDR2 FQNEAQ (reference sequence). CDR3 amino acids: CASSGRQEGYTF. DNA for the CDR3: TGTGCCAGCAGCGGACGTCAAGAGGGGTACACCTTC.

The rearrangement joins TRBV5-6 to TRBJ2-7; D is unresolved. The CDR3 runs 13 residues. The V and J ends lost 2 bases and 6 bases respectively, with 12 bases between them. The germline V gene encodes CDR1 SGHDT and CDR2 YYEEEE. CDR3 DNA: TGTGCCAGCAGCTTTGCGCCGGGCGGCGAGCAGTACTTC. It encodes CASSFAPGGEQYF.

This chain uses TRBV2 with TRBJ1-2; 7 bases match TRBD1. This CDR3 has 15 residues. The trim removed 5 bases at V and 4 bases at J, leaving 10 bases unmatched. CDR1 and CDR2 (germline): SNHLY, FYNNEI. Here the CDR3 DNA reads TGTGCCAGCAGTCCCCGGACAGGAACCCTCTATGGCTACACCTTC. It yields the protein CASSPRTGTLYGYTF. The full variable domain, completed using reference TRBV2 and TRBJ1-2, is EPEVTQTPSHQVTQMGQEVILRCVPISNHLYFYWYRQILGQKVEFLVSFYNNEISEKSEIFDDQFSVERPDGSNFTLKIRSTKLEDSAMYFCASSPRTGTLYGYTFGSGTRLTVV.

J is TRBJ1-5 and V is TRBV2; no clear D gene. The CDR3 has 13 amino acids. The ends were cut back, 7 bases at V and 4 bases at J, with 11 bases in the middle. Germline V gene lookup returns CDR1 SNHLY and CDR2 FYNNEI. As DNA, the CDR3 is TGTGCCAGCACCCTCCACGGGAATCAGCCCCAGCATTTT. It encodes CASTLHGNQPQHF.

By share, this clone counts as medium-sized. This sequence joins TRBV12-5 and TRBJ1-1; no clear D gene. V lost 0 bases and J 8 bases, leaving 10 bases between the germline ends. The CDR3 extends over 13 amino acids. Germline V gene lookup returns CDR1 LGHNT and CDR2 FRNRAP. The CDR3 spells CASGLVSGSEAFF. As DNA, the CDR3 is TGTGCTAGTGGTTTGGTATCCGGTAGCGAAGCTTTCTTT.

The chain recombines TRBV5-8 with TRBJ1-4, with D tentatively TRBD1 (5 bases). The V gene lost 4 bases and the J gene lost 6 bases, with 13 bases spanning the gap. This CDR3 is 14 amino acids long. Looked up from germline, CDR1 is SGHTS and CDR2 is YDEGEE. The CDR3 nucleotides read TGTGCCAGCAGCCCGGGACCGCCAGATGAAAAACTGTTTTTT. This translates into CASSPGPPDEKLFF.

This clone was observed a few times. Here the CDR3 reads CASNPGASNEQFF. The CDR3 DNA reads TGTGCCAGCAACCCAGGGGCCAGCAATGAGCAGTTCTTC. The gene calls are TRBV9 and TRBJ2-1, with TRBD1 as a possible D gene (6 bases). V was trimmed by 6 bases and J by 6 bases, leaving 13 bases between them. The CDR3 sequence is 13 residues long. Germline assignment: CDR1 SGDLS and CDR2 YYNGEE.

The gene calls are TRBV10-2 and TRBJ2-6; 11 nucleotides match TRBD1. Germline CDR1 and CDR2: WSHSY and SAAADI. The CDR3 length is 19 residues. V trimming: 0 bases; J trimming: 0 bases; junction bases outside the gene matches: 4. CDR3 DNA: TGCGCCAGCAGTGAGTCGGGGACAGGGGGATACTCTGGGGCCAACGTCCTGACTTTC. Translation gives CASSESGTGGYSGANVLTF.

The chain joins TRBV4-1 to TRBJ1-1, with 9 bases lining up with TRBD1. CDR1 and CDR2 (germline): MGHRA, YSYEKL. Trimming removed 5 bases from V and 1 base from J; junction bases left unmatched: 5. CDR3 length equals 15 residues. The chain's CDR3 is CASSVMGQGNTEAFF. In nucleotides, the CDR3 is TGCGCCAGCAGCGTGATGGGACAGGGGAACACTGAAGCTTTCTTT.

This clone was observed a handful of times. The V gene is TRBV30, the J gene TRBJ1-2; maybe TRBD1 (5 bases). The CDR3 sequence is 14 residues long. The V and J ends lost 4 bases and 2 bases respectively, with 14 bases between them. CDR1 is GTSNPN and CDR2 is SVGIG in the germline V gene (reference sequence). The DNA of the CDR3 is TGTGCCTGGACCCTCTACGGGGCCAACTATGGCTACACCTTC. This codes for CAWTLYGANYGYTF.

This clone occurred a few times. The chain employs TRBV7-2 and TRBJ2-7; possible D gene TRBD2, 6 bases. V gave up 2 bases and J gave up 6 bases, with 14 bases separating them. The CDR3 consists of 14 residues. Germline V gene data show CDR1 as SGHTA and CDR2 as FQGNSA. CDR3 region: CASSLWGDEAEQYF. The CDR3 DNA is TGTGCCAGCAGCTTATGGGGGGACGAGGCCGAGCAGTACTTC.

This clone counts as large (0.1 to 1%). The junction does not match germline at one end; this may be a read error. The V and J genes are TRBV5-1 and TRBJ1-1, with 9 positions matching TRBD1. The CDR3 contains 15 residues. Germline V gene sequence: CDR1 SGHRS, CDR2 YFSETQ. The CDR3 reads CASSSWTGENAEAFF. The CDR3 DNA reads as TGCGCCAGCAGCTCCTGGACAGGGGAGAACGCTGAAGCTTTCTTT. Based on the CDR3 plus reference TRBV5-1 and TRBJ1-1, the full variable domain is KAGVTQTPRYLIKTRGQQVTLSCSPISGHRSVSWYQQTPGQGLQFLFEYFSETQRNKGNFPGRFSGRQFSNSRSEMNVSTLELGDSALYLCASSSWTGENAEAFFGQGTRLTVV.

The rearrangement links TRBV11-2 to TRBJ1-2; perhaps TRBD1 as D (6 bases). The germline V gene encodes CDR1 SGHAT and CDR2 FQNNGV. This CDR3 contains 13 residues. Trimming pared 6 bases from V and 4 bases from J, leaving 12 bases between. Here the CDR3 DNA reads TGTGCCAGCAGTTTGGCCAGGGGCTATGGCTACACCTTC. Protein product: CASSLARGYGYTF. Full variable domain (remainder filled in from reference TRBV11-2 and TRBJ1-2): EAGVAQSPRYKIIEKRQSVAFWCNPISGHATLYWYQQILGQGPKLLIQFQNNGVVDDSQLPKDRFSAERLKGVDSTLKIQPAKLEDSAVYLCASSLARGYGYTFGSGTRLTVV.

The CDR3 bases are TGTGCCAGCAGCTTATCCTGGGATGAGCAGTTCTTC. This sequence encodes CASSLSWDEQFF. The chain recombines TRBV7-2 with TRBJ2-1; unclear D gene. Germline loops: CDR1 SGHTA, CDR2 FQGNSA. V lost 2 bases and J 8 bases, leaving 7 bases between the germline ends. CDR3 length: 12 amino acids.

The chain combines TRBV14 with TRBJ2-5; maybe TRBD1 (6 bases). This CDR3 has 14 amino acids. Trimming left V 4 bases short and J 4 bases short, with 13 bases between. The V gene's germline CDR1 is SGHDN and CDR2 FVKESK. CDR3 residues: CASSPYDRRETQYF. The CDR3 DNA follows: TGTGCCAGCAGCCCCTATGACAGGCGAGAGACCCAGTACTTC. Full variable domain (missing parts from reference TRBV14 and TRBJ2-5): EAGVTQFPSHSVIEKGQTVTLRCDPISGHDNLYWYRRVMGKEIKFLLHFVKESKQDESGMPNNRFLAERTGGTYSTLKVQPAELEDSGVYFCASSPYDRRETQYFGPGTRLLVL.

The chain employs TRBV30 and TRBJ1-5; 10 bases match TRBD1. CDR1 GTSNPN and CDR2 SVGIG come from the germline V gene (reference sequence). The trim removed 0 bases at V and 4 bases at J, leaving 0 bases unmatched. The CDR3 contains 14 residues. The DNA for the CDR3 is TGTGCCTGGAGTGTGGGACAGGGGAATCAGCCCCAGCATTTT. This codes for CAWSVGQGNQPQHF.

This chain joins TRBV6-4 and TRBJ2-2, with D possibly matching TRBD2 (5 bases). The CDR3 spans 16 residues. Germline V CDR1 and CDR2: MRHNA, SNTAGT. Trimming stripped 2 bases from V and 0 bases from J, with 10 bases between. The CDR3 coding sequence is TGTGCCAGCAGTGACCACCCCGGGACGAACACCGGGGAGCTGTTTTTT. This codes for CASSDHPGTNTGELFF.

The genes are TRBV4-3 and TRBJ2-1; 7 nucleotides align to TRBD1. The CDR3 runs to 16 residues. CDR1 is LGHNA, CDR2 YSLEER, per germline. V lost 0 bases, J lost 6 bases, and 8 bases stayed unmatched. The CDR3 loop is CASSQDGQGVFNEQFF. The CDR3 DNA reads as TGCGCCAGCAGCCAAGACGGCCAGGGGGTTTTCAATGAGCAGTTCTTC.